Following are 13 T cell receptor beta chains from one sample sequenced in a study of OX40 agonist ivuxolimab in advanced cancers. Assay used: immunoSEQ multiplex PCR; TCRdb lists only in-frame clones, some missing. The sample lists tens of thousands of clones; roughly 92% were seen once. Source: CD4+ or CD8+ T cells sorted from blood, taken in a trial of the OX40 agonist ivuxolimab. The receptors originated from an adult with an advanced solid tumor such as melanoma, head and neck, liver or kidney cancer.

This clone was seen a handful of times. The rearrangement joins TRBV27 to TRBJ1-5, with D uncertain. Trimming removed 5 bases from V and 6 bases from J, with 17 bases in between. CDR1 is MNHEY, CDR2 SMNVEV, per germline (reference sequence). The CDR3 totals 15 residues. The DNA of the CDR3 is TGTGCCAGCAGTCGAAGTCCAGGTACTGGTCAGCCCCAGCATTTT. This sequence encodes CASSRSPGTGQPQHF.

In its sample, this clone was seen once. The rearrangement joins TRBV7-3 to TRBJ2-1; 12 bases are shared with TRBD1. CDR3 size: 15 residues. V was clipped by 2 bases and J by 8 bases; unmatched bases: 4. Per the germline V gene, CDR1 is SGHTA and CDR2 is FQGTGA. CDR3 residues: CASSLGTGGFYEQFF. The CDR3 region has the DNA TGTGCCAGCAGCTTAGGGACAGGGGGCTTCTATGAGCAGTTCTTC.

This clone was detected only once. CDR3 sequence (DNA): TGTGCCAGCAGTGAACAACAGGGGGCGTTGGGCCAAGGTACGCAGTATTTT. Its protein product is CASSEQQGALGQGTQYF. The chain joins TRBV6-1 to TRBJ2-3; 9 bases map to TRBD1. This CDR3 has 17 amino acids. V shed 2 bases and J 8 bases; nucleotides not matched to a gene: 14. The germline gives CDR1 MNHNS, CDR2 SASEGT.

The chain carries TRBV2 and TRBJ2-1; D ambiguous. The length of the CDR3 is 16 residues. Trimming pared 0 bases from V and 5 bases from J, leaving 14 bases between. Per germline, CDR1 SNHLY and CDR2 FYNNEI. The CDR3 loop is CASSEAQTQRNNEQFF. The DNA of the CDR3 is TGTGCCAGCAGTGAAGCGCAGACCCAACGGAACAATGAGCAGTTCTTC. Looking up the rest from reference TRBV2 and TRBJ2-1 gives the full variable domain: EPEVTQTPSHQVTQMGQEVILRCVPISNHLYFYWYRQILGQKVEFLVSFYNNEISEKSEIFDDQFSVERPDGSNFTLKIRSTKLEDSAMYFCASSEAQTQRNNEQFFGPGTRLTVL.

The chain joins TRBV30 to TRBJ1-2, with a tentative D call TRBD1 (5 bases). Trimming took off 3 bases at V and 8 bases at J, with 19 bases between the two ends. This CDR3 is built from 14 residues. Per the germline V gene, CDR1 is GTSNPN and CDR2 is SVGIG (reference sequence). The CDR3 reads CAWRGGGRGRGYTF. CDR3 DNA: TGTGCCTGGAGGGGGGGTGGGCGGGGGAGAGGCTACACCTTC.

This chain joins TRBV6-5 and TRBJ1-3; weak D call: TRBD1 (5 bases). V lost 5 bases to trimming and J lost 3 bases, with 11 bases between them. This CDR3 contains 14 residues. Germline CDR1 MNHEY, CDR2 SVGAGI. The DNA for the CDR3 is TGTGCCAGCAGTGTAGGGGACCATGGAAACACCATATATTTT. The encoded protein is CASSVGDHGNTIYF.

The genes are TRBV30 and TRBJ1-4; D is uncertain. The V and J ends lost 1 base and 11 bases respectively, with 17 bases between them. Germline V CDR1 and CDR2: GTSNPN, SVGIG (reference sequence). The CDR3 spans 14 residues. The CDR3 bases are TGTGCCTGGAGTGGGGAAGGGCTGCCGGGGAAACTGTTTTTT. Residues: CAWSGEGLPGKLFF. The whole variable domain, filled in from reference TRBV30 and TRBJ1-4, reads SQTIHQWPATLVQPVGSPLSLECTVEGTSNPNLYWYRQAAGRGLQLLFYSVGIGQISSEVPQNLSASRPQDRQFILSSKKLLLSDSGFYLCAWSGEGLPGKLFFGSGTQLSVL.

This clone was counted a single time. CDR3 DNA: TGTGCCAGCAGCTCCGTCCGAACTAGCGGAAGCACAGATACGCAGTATTTT. Protein product: CASSSVRTSGSTDTQYF. The chain is built from TRBV11-3 and TRBJ2-3; 8 nucleotides agree with TRBD2. CDR1 SGHNT and CDR2 YENEEA come from the germline V gene. The CDR3 totals 17 residues. V dropped 4 bases and J dropped 0; count of bases not matched to a gene: 9.

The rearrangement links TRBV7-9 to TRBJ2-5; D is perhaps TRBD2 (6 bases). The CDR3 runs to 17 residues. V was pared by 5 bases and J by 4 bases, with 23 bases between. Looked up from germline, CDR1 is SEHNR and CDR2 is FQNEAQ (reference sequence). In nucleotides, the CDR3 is TGTGCCAGCAGCCCCGGGATCCGGACTACCTTTACAGAGACCCAGTACTTC. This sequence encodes CASSPGIRTTFTETQYF.

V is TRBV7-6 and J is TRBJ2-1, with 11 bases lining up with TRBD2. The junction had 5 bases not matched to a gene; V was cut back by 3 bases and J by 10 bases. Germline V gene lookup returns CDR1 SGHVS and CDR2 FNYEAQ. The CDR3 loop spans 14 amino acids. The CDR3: CASSFTSGSYEQFF. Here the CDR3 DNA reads TGTGCCAGCAGCTTTACTAGCGGGAGTTACGAGCAGTTCTTC.

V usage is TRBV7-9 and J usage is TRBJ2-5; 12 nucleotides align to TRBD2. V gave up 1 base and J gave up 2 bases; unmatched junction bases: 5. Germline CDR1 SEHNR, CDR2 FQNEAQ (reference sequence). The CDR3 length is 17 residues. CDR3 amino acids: CASSLGGTSGFQETQYF. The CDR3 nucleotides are TGTGCCAGCAGCTTAGGTGGGACTAGCGGGTTTCAAGAGACCCAGTACTTC.

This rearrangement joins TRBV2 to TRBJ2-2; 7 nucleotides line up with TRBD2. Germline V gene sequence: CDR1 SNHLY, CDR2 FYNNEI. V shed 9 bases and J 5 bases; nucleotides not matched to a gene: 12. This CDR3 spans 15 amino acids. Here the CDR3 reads CASTQAGVGTGELFF. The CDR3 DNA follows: TGTGCCAGTACCCAGGCGGGAGTGGGTACCGGGGAGCTGTTTTTT.

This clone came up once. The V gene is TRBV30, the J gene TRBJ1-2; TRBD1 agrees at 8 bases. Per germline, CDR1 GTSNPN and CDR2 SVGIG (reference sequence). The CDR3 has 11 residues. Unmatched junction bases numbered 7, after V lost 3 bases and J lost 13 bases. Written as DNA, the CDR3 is TGTGCCTGGAGACTCGACAGGGGATGCACCTTC. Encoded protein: CAWRLDRGCTF.